This T cell receptor beta chain originates from a study of Ad26.COV2.S vaccination and SARS-CoV-2 variants. Profiling relied on immunoSEQ multiplex PCR, and the TCRdb table lists in-frame clones only, not all of them. This table has almost 400,000 clones, approximately 89% appearing once. Treatment meaning: around 19 received Ad26.COV2.S at low or high dose, single or two shots; about 5 received placebo; per-sample allocation not given. Samples analyzed were those drawn on day 63 after the first vaccine or placebo injection. This TCR was recovered from a person between 18 and 60 years old who received the Ad26.COV2.S COVID-19 vaccine or a placebo. Sample: peripheral blood, taken in a trial of Ad26.COV2.S vaccine versus placebo.

The CDR3 DNA is TGTGCCAGCAGTGAAACCGGGGGCAATCAGCCCCAGCATTTT. Translating it yields CASSETGGNQPQHF. The chain couples TRBV6-1 to TRBJ1-5; D not certain. Germline V lookup: CDR1 MNHNS, CDR2 SASEGT. V lost 2 bases, J lost 2 bases, and 7 bases lay in between. This CDR3 region has 14 residues.